These 32 T cell receptor beta chains were all obtained from the same sample, sequenced in a study of molecular identifiers for immune sequencing clone quantification. Using its own MiXCR run on the PCR reads, TCRdb lists one record per CDR3 protein. Here the sample spans hundreds of thousands of distinct CDR3 sequences, less than 30% being singletons. Sequencing was performed on naive CD8+ T cells from blood, with Jurkat cell RNA spiked in. Subset: FACS-sorted CD8+CD4-CCR7+CD45RA+ naive T cells. The origin of the receptors is a human donor in good health. Some libraries in this study had Jurkat cell RNA spiked in.

The chain combines TRBV6-2 or TRBV6-3 with TRBJ2-1; D gene unclear. The V and J ends lost 5 bases and 7 bases respectively, with 24 bases between them. The CDR3 runs 17 residues. Germline CDR1 reads MNHEY; CDR2 reads SVGEGT. CDR3 in DNA: TGTGCCAGCAGTCCAAGGTGGCCAGGCTTGATTGGGAATGAGCAGTTCTTC. This gives the protein CASSPRWPGLIGNEQFF.

The sample holds many counts of this clonotype. The genes are TRBV6-1 and TRBJ1-6; unclear D gene. Trimming stripped 1 base from V and 0 bases from J, with 7 bases between. Per the germline V gene, CDR1 is MNHNS and CDR2 is SASEGT. This CDR3 contains 16 residues. DNA of the CDR3: TGTGCCAGCAGTGAAGGACGGGGCTCCTATAATTCACCCCTCCACTTT. Its translation is CASSEGRGSYNSPLHF.

This clonotype has a single count. This may stem from a read error, because a much larger clone lies one nucleotide away. The chain links TRBV4-1 to TRBJ2-7; 7 bases line up with TRBD1. Germline CDR1 reads MGHRA; CDR2 reads YSYEKL. V was clipped by 2 bases and J by 0 bases; unmatched bases: 7. The CDR3 is made up of 16 amino acids. The CDR3 loop reads CASSQHTGDRSYEQYF. CDR3 sequence (DNA): TGCGCCAGCAGCCAACATACAGGGGATCGCTCCTACGAGCAGTACTTC.

There are a few counts of this clonotype. This chain connects TRBV6-1 to TRBJ1-5, with D unresolved. V lost 4 bases to trimming and J lost 0 bases, with 10 bases between them. Germline assignment: CDR1 MNHNS and CDR2 SASEGT. There are 15 residues in the CDR3. The DNA for the CDR3 is TGTGCCAGCAGTGTCGCGGAATATAGCAATCAGCCCCAGCATTTT. Residues: CASSVAEYSNQPQHF.

This clonotype appeared many times. The rearrangement links TRBV11-2 to TRBJ2-3, with no clear D. Germline CDR1 is SGHAT and CDR2 is FQNNGV. V was cut by 4 bases and J by 0 bases, with 2 bases left in between. CDR3 length: 12 amino acids. The CDR3 DNA reads TGTGCCAGCAGCTGGAGCACAGATACGCAGTATTTT. It translates to CASSWSTDTQYF.

This clonotype was observed many times. V usage is TRBV4-2 and J usage is TRBJ2-7, with D uncertain. This CDR3 has 11 residues. Germline lookup yields CDR1 LGHNA and CDR2 YNFKEQ. The V and J ends lost 3 bases and 6 bases respectively, with 6 bases between them. CDR3: CASSQGFEQYF. The CDR3 DNA follows: TGTGCCAGCAGCCAGGGGTTCGAGCAGTACTTC.

The chain links TRBV20-1 to TRBJ2-2; no clear D gene. V was shortened by 1 base and J by 3 bases, with 6 bases between the two germline ends. Germline CDR1 and CDR2: DFQATT and SNEGSKA (reference sequence). CDR3 size: 13 residues. For the CDR3, the DNA is TGCAGTGCTAGAGTAGAGGACACCGGGGAGCTGTTTTTT. Amino acids: CSARVEDTGELFF.

A note on this clonotype: This may come from a read error, since a much larger clone is one base off. The chain is built from TRBV5-3 and TRBJ2-6; no firm D call. TRBV5-3 is given ORF status, its function remaining uncertain. V lost 9 bases to trimming and J lost 0 bases, with 7 bases between them. CDR3 size: 13 residues. The CDR3 bases are TGTGCCATTGAATTCTCTGGGGCCAACGTCCTGACTTTC. Translating it yields CAIEFSGANVLTF.

This clonotype has ten or more counts. The chain has TRBV27 and TRBJ1-1; TRBD1 matches at 7 bases. With 8 bases clipped from V and 4 bases from J, the junction kept 10 bases outside the gene matches. The CDR3 consists of 14 residues. CDR1 is MNHEY, CDR2 SMNVEV, per germline (reference sequence). CDR3 nucleotides: TGTGCCAGCCTCCGGGTCGCAGGGGGCACTGAAGCTTTCTTT. This codes for CASLRVAGGTEAFF.

This clonotype was seen more than once but under ten times. The gene calls are TRBV7-9 and TRBJ2-1; 7 bases match TRBD1. With 3 bases clipped from V and 5 bases from J, the junction kept 7 bases outside the gene matches. This CDR3 is 15 amino acids long. Germline CDR1 is SEHNR and CDR2 is FQNEAQ (reference sequence). CDR3 loop: CASSFRQGTNNEQFF. The CDR3, as DNA: TGTGCCAGCAGCTTTCGACAGGGAACCAACAATGAGCAGTTCTTC.

The rearrangement uses TRBV6-5 and TRBJ1-1; D remains unclear. This CDR3 is 14 amino acids long. With 2 bases removed from V and 1 base from J, the gap between germline ends came to 8 bases. Germline V gives CDR1 MNHEY, CDR2 SVGAGI. The CDR3 nucleotides are TGTGCCAGCAGTTACGCTGAGGGGAACACTGAAGCTTTCTTT. This codes for CASSYAEGNTEAFF.

The V and J genes are TRBV28 and TRBJ2-3; 13 nucleotides match TRBD2. The CDR3 spans 17 residues. With V trimmed by 3 bases and J by 15 bases, 18 bases remained unmatched. Per the germline V gene, CDR1 is MDHEN and CDR2 is SYDVKM. The CDR3 nucleotides read TGTGCCAGCAGTTTCCGACGGACTAGCGGGAGATGGGATACGAATTATTTT. Amino acids: CASSFRRTSGRWDTNYF. Supplemented by reference TRBV28 and TRBJ2-3, the full variable domain reads DVKVTQSSRYLVKRTGEKVFLECVQDMDHENMFWYRQDPGLGLRLIYFSYDVKMKEKGDIPEGYSVSREKKERFSLILESASTNQTSMYLCASSFRRTSGRWDTNYFGPGTRLTVL.

The chain links TRBV20-1 to TRBJ2-7; D not resolved. This CDR3 spans 13 amino acids. The V end was cut by 4 bases, the J end by 2 bases, with 12 bases between. From germline, CDR1 is DFQATT and CDR2 SNEGSKA (reference sequence). CDR3 sequence reads: CSAKPPEAYEQYF. CDR3 coding DNA: TGCAGTGCTAAACCACCCGAAGCCTACGAGCAGTACTTC.

Of note for this clonotype: A much larger clone is a single base away; this may be a read error. The chain recombines TRBV28 with TRBJ2-7; the D is unclear. Trimming pared 8 bases from V and 3 bases from J, leaving 11 bases between. The CDR3 is 12 residues long. Looked up from germline, CDR1 is MDHEN and CDR2 is SYDVKM. For the CDR3, the DNA is TGTGCCAGCGGTACCGCCGGCTACGAGCAGTACTTC. Protein: CASGTAGYEQYF.

A remark on this clonotype: Just one base apart from a much larger clone, this may be a read error. No conserved phenylalanine or tryptophan ends this CDR3, so it is likely a read error. The rearrangement uses TRBV27 and TRBJ2-3; 7 nucleotides match TRBD2. This CDR3 comprises 16 residues. Unmatched junction bases numbered 9, after V lost 2 bases and J lost 4 bases. The germline gives CDR1 MNHEY, CDR2 SMNVEV (reference sequence). The CDR3 sequence: CASSLVAGNEADTQYL. The CDR3 DNA reads TGTGCCAGCAGTTTAGTAGCGGGTAACGAGGCAGATACGCAGTATCTT.

This chain joins TRBV19 and TRBJ2-3, with D maybe TRBD1 (5 bases). This CDR3 is 17 amino acids long. V was shortened by 3 bases and J by 0 bases, with 16 bases between the two germline ends. The germline V gene encodes CDR1 LNHDA and CDR2 SQIVND (reference sequence). CDR3 nucleotides: TGTGCCAGTAGTATTTCGTGGGGCTTGACTAGCACAGATACGCAGTATTTT. As protein: CASSISWGLTSTDTQYF.

As regards this clonotype: This may be a read error: a much more frequent sequence differs by one nucleotide. V and J are TRBV5-1 and TRBJ1-1; D remains ambiguous. CDR3 length equals 14 residues. The germline V gene has CDR1 SGHRS and CDR2 YFSETQ. The CDR3 sequence is CASGLFSVNTEAFF. In DNA, the CDR3 is TGCGCCAGCGGCTTGTTTTCCGTGAACACTGAAGCTTTCTTT.

As concerns this clonotype: One end of the junction fails to match germline, which may point to a read error. The chain is built from TRBV5-4 and TRBJ2-7, with D tentatively TRBD2 (6 bases). CDR1 and CDR2 (germline): SGHNT, YYREEE (reference sequence). The CDR3 spans 14 residues. The chain's CDR3 is CASSSGDSSYGQYF. The CDR3 DNA reads TGTGCCAGCAGCTCTGGGGACTCTTCCTACGGGCAGTACTTC.

As to this clonotype: A clone one base away is much larger, so this may be a read error. This chain links TRBV9 with TRBJ1-5; D is undetermined. Deletions cut 0 bases from V and 3 bases from J, with 7 bases between. The germline V gene has CDR1 SGDLS and CDR2 YYNGEE. The CDR3 totals 14 residues. CDR3 amino acids: CASSVGAVNQPQHF. For the CDR3, the DNA is TGTGCCAGCAGCGTAGGAGCAGTCAATCAGCCCCAGCATTTT.

This clonotype was counted ten times or more. This rearrangement joins TRBV7-2 to TRBJ2-3; D is undetermined. Trimming cost V 4 bases and J 6 bases, with 14 bases left between them. The CDR3 runs 14 residues. Germline CDR1 is SGHTA and CDR2 is FQGNSA. The chain's CDR3 is CASSSHNHGDTQYF. The DNA of the CDR3 is TGTGCCAGCAGCTCCCACAACCACGGGGATACGCAGTATTTT. The variable domain in full, with the rest retrieved from reference TRBV7-2 and TRBJ2-3, is GAGVSQSPSNKVTEKGKDVELRCDPISGHTALYWYRQSLGQGLEFLIYFQGNSAPDKSGLPSDRFSAERTGGSVSTLTIQRTQQEDSAVYLCASSSHNHGDTQYFGPGTRLTVL.

This chain links TRBV12-3 or TRBV12-4 with TRBJ2-7; D not certain. This CDR3 region has 16 residues. Trimming took off 7 bases at V and 3 bases at J, with 22 bases between the two ends. CDR3: CASTSSVAFGIYEQYF. The CDR3 DNA is TGTGCCAGCACCTCCTCGGTGGCATTTGGAATCTACGAGCAGTACTTC.

This clonotype has ten or more counts. This sequence joins TRBV27 and TRBJ2-5, with TRBD1 identical over 10 bases. The CDR3 is 14 residues long. The V gene end was trimmed by 2 bases and the J gene end by 4 bases; junction bases not matched to a gene: 1. Germline CDR1 MNHEY, CDR2 SMNVEV (reference sequence). CDR3 loop: CASSLGDRGETQYF. The CDR3 bases are TGTGCCAGCAGTTTAGGGGACAGGGGAGAGACCCAGTACTTC.

To note about this clonotype: A read error may explain this, as a much larger clone is one base away. The chain employs TRBV7-9 and TRBJ2-3; TRBD2 matches 9 bases. The CDR3 is 17 amino acids. The ends lost 7 bases at V and 4 bases at J; junction bases unmatched: 15. Germline loops: CDR1 SEHNR, CDR2 FQNEAQ (reference sequence). The chain's CDR3 is CASTHLTSGWIADTQYF. Here the CDR3 DNA reads TGTGCCAGCACCCATTTAACTAGCGGGTGGATCGCAGATACGCAGTATTTT.

This clonotype showed up just a few times. V and J are TRBV5-5 and TRBJ1-1; no reliable D call. Germline CDR1 and CDR2: SGHKS and YYEKEE (reference sequence). The length of the CDR3 is 18 residues. The V end lost 1 base, the J end lost 1 base, and 20 bases lay between the germline ends. CDR3 amino acids: CASSLFAQPARENTEAFF. The DNA of the CDR3 is TGTGCCAGCAGCTTGTTTGCACAGCCCGCCCGAGAGAACACTGAAGCTTTCTTT.

Ten or more counts support this clonotype. J is TRBJ1-2 and V is TRBV7-2; D gene unclear. Germline V gene data show CDR1 as SGHTA and CDR2 as FQGNSA. The length of the CDR3 is 13 residues. Trimming cost V 7 bases and J 3 bases, with 12 bases left between them. The CDR3 sequence: CASTTVRDYGYTF. CDR3 in DNA: TGTGCCAGCACCACGGTCCGGGACTATGGCTACACCTTC.

V is TRBV7-9 and J is TRBJ2-1; perhaps TRBD1 as D (6 bases). Germline assignment: CDR1 SEHNR and CDR2 FQNEAQ (reference sequence). V was shortened by 5 bases and J by 0 bases, with 11 bases between the two germline ends. This CDR3 region has 15 residues. The CDR3 DNA reads TGTGCCAGCAGCCACCGGGACAACTCCTACAATGAGCAGTTCTTC. This translates into CASSHRDNSYNEQFF.

The chain joins TRBV4-1 to TRBJ2-1; a possible D gene is TRBD2 (6 bases). Germline values: CDR1 MGHRA, CDR2 YSYEKL. V was shortened by 0 bases and J by 9 bases, with 12 bases between the two germline ends. The CDR3 has 14 amino acids. CDR3 sequence reads: CASSQEGRRPEQFF. Written as DNA, the CDR3 is TGCGCCAGCAGCCAAGAGGGGAGGAGGCCTGAGCAGTTCTTC.

This clonotype was observed at least ten times. CDR3: CASSYIAGAGTDTQYF. DNA of the CDR3: TGTGCCAGCAGTTACATTGCGGGGGCTGGCACAGATACGCAGTATTTT. The V and J genes are TRBV6-6 and TRBJ2-3; D might be TRBD2 (7 bases). Trimming removed 2 bases at V and 1 base at J, with 13 bases between. This CDR3 contains 16 residues. Per the germline V gene, CDR1 is MNHNY and CDR2 is SVGAGI (reference sequence).

The gene calls are TRBV11-2 and TRBJ2-5, with a tentative D call TRBD2 (6 bases). The CDR3 spans 15 residues. V was cut by 4 bases and J by 4 bases, with 16 bases left in between. Germline CDR1 and CDR2: SGHAT and FQNNGV. Here the CDR3 DNA reads TGTGCCAGCAGCTCCTATTCGGGGGAAGTAGAGACCCAGTACTTC. As protein: CASSSYSGEVETQYF.

Worth noting for this clonotype: The germline gene is not matched at one end of the junction; a read error may be the cause. The V gene is TRBV7-6, the J gene TRBJ2-7; TRBD2 is a possible D gene (7 bases). The V gene's germline CDR1 is SGHVS and CDR2 FNYEAQ. The CDR3 has 18 residues. In DNA, the CDR3 is TGTGCCAGCAGCCCAGGGACCAACGGGGGGCTAAACTCCTACGAGCAGCACTTC. It yields the protein CASSPGTNGGLNSYEQHF.

This clonotype was picked up a small number of times. This rearrangement joins TRBV10-1 to TRBJ1-1; D is undetermined. V was clipped by 8 bases and J by 1 base, with 2 bases between them. The germline CDR1 and CDR2 sequences are WNHNN and SYGVQD (reference sequence). CDR3 length: 10 residues. In DNA form, the CDR3 reads TGCGCCAGCTGGAACACTGAAGCTTTCTTT. Protein sequence: CASWNTEAFF.

This clonotype was seen only a few times. The chain is built from TRBV5-3 and TRBJ1-6, with 7 positions matching TRBD1. TRBV5-3 is recorded as an ORF, its role being uncertain. This CDR3 region has 15 residues. V lost 8 bases to trimming and J lost 7 bases; unmatched junction nucleotides: 12. The CDR3 reads CASSLQGQSNSPLHF. The CDR3 region has the DNA TGTGCCAGCAGCCTACAGGGACAGTCCAATTCACCCCTCCACTTT.